The rows below give T cell receptor beta chains drawn from one sample of a study of response to subunit inactivated influenza vaccine. One entry per CDR3 protein, called by TCRdb with MiXCR from the RT-PCR reads. The sample records 400,000 to 650,000 distinct CDR3 sequences, 6.5% to 8% being singletons. The sample in question was PBMCs from blood, obtained less than 30 months after vaccination. These receptors all come from a man aged 50 to 69 who received an inactivated influenza vaccine. CDR3s include the opening cysteine and the closing phenylalanine or tryptophan. A D gene is named only where the DNA matches it firmly. Clone size, where shown, is once, few, many, or a class for clones that have expanded.

-	TRBJ2-1	TRBV7-9	14	-	TGTGCCAGCAGCTGGACGGGGGCTCGGGATGAGCAGTTCTTC	CASSWTGARDEQFF
-	TRBJ2-7	TRBV6-5	14	-	TGTGCCAGCAGTTACGTCCGGGACGGCTACGAGCAGTACTTC	CASSYVRDGYEQYF
few	TRBJ1-2	TRBV20-1	13	-	TGCAGTGCCAGTGGGGGCCCGGAGGAAGGCTACACCTTC	CSASGGPEEGYTF
few	TRBJ2-2	TRBV6-2/TRBV6-3	15	-	TGTGCCAGCAGTTACTCGGGGTCCGCCACCGGGGAGCTGTTTTTT	CASSYSGSATGELFF
few	TRBJ2-5	TRBV24-1	15	TRBD1	TGTGCCACCAGTGAAGACAGGGAGACCCGAGAGACCCAGTACTTC	CATSEDRETRETQYF
many	TRBJ1-1	TRBV29-1	13	-	TGCAGCGTTGAAGGGAGACGACAGAGCATTGCTTTCTTT	CSVEGRRQSIAFF
few	TRBJ1-3	TRBV13	19	-	TGTGCCAGCAGCCTAGGGGAAGTGGCCTCACCCGACTCTGGAAACACCATATATTTT	CASSLGEVASPDSGNTIYF
few	TRBJ2-5	TRBV9	17	-	TGTGCCAGCAGCGTGAGAGCGAGCGGAGGAGCACAAGAGACCCAGTACTTC	CASSVRASGGAQETQYF
-	TRBJ2-7	TRBV20-1	14	TRBD2	TGCAGTGCTTCCAGGACTAGCGGGGCCTACGAGCAGTACTTC	CSASRTSGAYEQYF
many	TRBJ1-4	TRBV25-1	16	TRBD1	TGTGCCAGCAGTGAATATCGGGGACAGGGCGGGGAAAAACTGTTTTTT	CASSEYRGQGGEKLFF
-	TRBJ2-7	TRBV3-1	13	-	TGTGCCAGCAGCCGGCAAGACCCCTACGAGCAGTACTTC	CASSRQDPYEQYF
-	TRBJ1-1	TRBV6-1	17	-	TGTGCCAGCAGCCTCGGGGGAGGGAGGTGGTTGAGCACTGAAGCTTTCTTT	CASSLGGGRWLSTEAFF
-	TRBJ2-2	TRBV27	17	TRBD2	TGTGCCAGCAGTTTAAGAGGACTAGCGGGATATACCGGGGAGCTGTTTTTT	CASSLRGLAGYTGELFF
-	TRBJ2-1	TRBV4-2	16	TRBD2	TGTGCCAGCAGCCCCGGGTCGGGACTAGCCAACAATGAGCAGTTCTTC	CASSPGSGLANNEQFF
few	TRBJ1-5	TRBV7-8	17	-	TGTGCCAGCAGCCCGAGGGGGGGGTCGGGAGGCAATCAGCCCCAGCATTTT	CASSPRGGSGGNQPQHF
-	TRBJ1-1	TRBV7-2	15	-	TGTGCCAGCAGCGATTCGAGGACGGTGAAGACTGAAGCTTTCTTT	CASSDSRTVKTEAFF
-	TRBJ2-3	TRBV20-1	15	-	TGCAGTGCGCAGGGGCCCCAGGGTTTAACAGATACGCAGTATTTT	CSAQGPQGLTDTQYF
many	TRBJ1-1	TRBV27	14	TRBD1	TGTGCCAGCAGTTCTCAGGGGGCAGGGACTGAAGCTTTCTTT	CASSSQGAGTEAFF
-	TRBJ1-2	TRBV19	14	-	TGTGCCAGTAGTATGGGCCAGGGAAGGGATGGCTACACCTTC	CASSMGQGRDGYTF
few	TRBJ2-7	TRBV9	13	-	TGTGCCAGCAGCGTAGTTATCCAGAACGAGCAGTACTTC	CASSVVIQNEQYF
few	TRBJ2-7	TRBV5-1	14	-	TGCGCCAGCAGCTTAATTCAGGGGTATGACGAGCAGTGCTTC	CASSLIQGYDEQCF
few	TRBJ1-1	TRBV18	15	TRBD1	TGTGCCAGCTCACCCCTACAGGGGTTGGACACTGAAGCTTTCTTT	CASSPLQGLDTEAFF
many	TRBJ2-7	TRBV10-3	13	-	TGTGCCATCAGTGAGGGGGCGAACGACGAGCAGTACTTC	CAISEGANDEQYF
few	TRBJ1-1	TRBV6-1	15	-	TGTGCCAGCAGTCGTTCGGGACGGATGAACACTGAAGCTTTCTTT	CASSRSGRMNTEAFF
few	TRBJ2-3	TRBV2	13	TRBD2	TGTGCCGGCAAGCGGGGGGGCCCAGATACGCAGTATTTT	CAGKRGGPDTQYF
few	TRBJ2-1	TRBV28	16	-	TGTGCCAGCAGTCCGCGGGCCCGGGGCTCCTACAATGAGCAGTTCTTC	CASSPRARGSYNEQFF
-	TRBJ1-1	TRBV2	13	TRBD1	TGTGCCAGCACCGGACAGGGTACCACTGAAGCTTTCTTT	CASTGQGTTEAFF
many	TRBJ1-1	TRBV10-3	15	-	TGTGCCATCAGTGAGTCTGGAACCTCGAACACTGAAGCTTTCTTT	CAISESGTSNTEAFF
few	TRBJ2-3	TRBV5-1	14	-	TGCGCCAGCAGCTTGGAGCAGGCGGCAGATACGCAGTATTTT	CASSLEQAADTQYF
-	TRBJ2-2	TRBV6-2/TRBV6-3	16	TRBD1	TGTGCCAGCAGTTCCACCGCTACAGGGGGATCCGGGGAGCTGTTTTTT	CASSSTATGGSGELFF
many	TRBJ2-7	TRBV14	14	-	TGTGCCAGCAGCCACCTGACTTCTACCTACGAGCAGTACTTC	CASSHLTSTYEQYF
few	TRBJ2-1	TRBV7-8	17	TRBD2	TGTGCCAGCAGCTTAGGCCGTAGCGGGAGCTCCTACAATGAGCAGTTCTTC	CASSLGRSGSSYNEQFF
many	TRBJ2-3	TRBV30	12	-	TGTGCCTGGACACCCAGTTTGGGTACGCAGTATTTT	CAWTPSLGTQYF
few	TRBJ2-3	TRBV12-3/TRBV12-4	16	-	TGTGCCAGCAACCCCAGGGGGGGGCTCAGCACAGATACGCAGTATTTT	CASNPRGGLSTDTQYF
-	TRBJ2-3	TRBV7-9	15	TRBD1	TGTGCCAGCAGCCTAACAGGGGCCAGCACAGATACGCAGTATTTT	CASSLTGASTDTQYF